Here is one TCR beta chain with its context. The clone's antigen remains unknown. Base-call qualities are not available, and no considerably larger clone is one nucleotide away. Looking up the germline V gene yields CDR1 MDHEN and CDR2 SYDVKM. The germline ends are 11 bases apart after V is trimmed by 3 bases and J by 1 base. Counted from cysteine to phenylalanine, this CDR3 has 15 amino acids. Only the CDR3 DNA stays, 45 bases, in frame from base 1. The cohort comprised around 700 healthy bone marrow donors. At the time of sampling, all cohort members were nominally healthy, though unrecorded immune exposures were likely present. The donor tested CMV seropositive and was one of the 289 seropositive cohort members. A peripheral blood sample was provided by each donor, and peripheral blood mononuclear cells were used for TCR beta sequencing. The Qiagen DNeasy Blood Extraction Kit was used to extract genomic DNA from the blood cell samples.

Library prep was done by the immunoSEQ multiplex PCR assay. For the multiplex PCR, a mixture combining 60 forward primers for TCR Vbeta segments and 13 reverse primers for TCR Jbeta segments was used. The CDR3 region of rearranged TCR beta genes was amplified from genomic DNA by a multiplex PCR assay. The amplified TCR beta libraries were sequenced on the Illumina HiSeq System as 87-base-pair reads. In the authors' own workflow: In a later analysis, some 80 million unique TCR beta chains were counted across the roughly 700 repertoires, and approximately 11 million of these chains were shared by at least two donors. Raw reads were error-corrected and collapsed into unique sequences by a nearest-neighbor algorithm in which closely related sequences were merged to remove PCR and sequencing errors. Alignment of CDR3 sequences to IMGT reference sequences was used to assign V, D and J gene segments. For a sequence to be retained, at least a six-nucleotide match to both a V gene segment and a J gene segment was required. Rearrangements were classified as productive when the CDR3 lacked stop codons and remained in frame with V and J, and all other rearrangements were classified as non-productive. CDR3 was defined according to IMGT convention as the region running from the second conserved V-encoded cysteine to the conserved J-encoded phenylalanine. The earlier analysis of approximately 500 of the donors excluded sequences that lacked an unambiguous match to a single V gene segment. In an earlier analysis of several hundred of the donors, V segments were called functional above 56.7% productive rearrangements and were called segregating when the between-donor standard deviation exceeded 5%. A statistical classification framework was built for diagnosing cytomegalovirus status from the catalog of TCR beta chain sequences. In a later analysis, V and J genes were assigned by comparing TCR nucleotide sequences against IMGT/GENE-DB human TR gene sequences. A later analysis assigned CDR3 sequences and most-parsimonious VDJ recombination scenarios with the TCRdist pipeline. In a later analysis, every TCR beta chain was defined by the combination of its CDR3 amino acid sequence and its V-gene family, and reads without a unique V-gene family were dropped. A later analysis removed 500 to 600 highly shared, low-generation-probability nucleotide sequences to deal with suspected cross-contamination and a sequencing artifact. For each public chain, a later analysis derived a clonal expansion index from normalized ranks of inferred template counts within each repertoire. In a later analysis, generation probabilities were computed with a VDJ recombination model fitted to out-of-frame rearrangements, and the resulting probabilities were checked against IGoR. In a later analysis, hypergeometric tests were used to score TCR-TCR, TCR-HLA and TCR-CMV co-occurrence, with a repertoire-size bias correction applied to TCR pairs. To estimate false discovery rates, a later analysis permuted the HLA or CMV assignments 20 times. A later analysis grouped co-occurring TCRs with DBSCAN, adding TCRdist sequence similarity when clustering within HLA-allele-positive subsets. Repertoires with fewer than 30,000 or more than 120,000 public chains, plus five repertoires with anomalous nucleotide sharing, were excluded from co-occurrence clustering. As stored in TCRdb, this immuneACCESS dataset retains in-frame rearrangements with V and J assigned. A fraction of the clones does not appear; measured against another copy, unresolved V genes explain less than half of the discrepancy, and the remainder lacks a known reason. V, J and clone size derive from that table, while D and trimming were established from the DNA sequence. For this sample there are about 95,000 clones; around three quarters appear just once. Jointly, the top ten make up about 15% of the sample.

This record belongs to a study of cytomegalovirus exposure and HLA in healthy donors (dated 2017 in TCRdb). Study-wide context: An earlier analysis of approximately 640 of the donors reported about 250 Gb of sequence data and roughly 100 million unique TCR beta sequences from 150 million to 200 million T cells. Roughly 320 gigabases of sequencing data and roughly 80 million unique TCR sequences made up an early release that covered 640 HLA-typed donors. The genetic ancestry cluster associated with self-reported Caucasian donors included around four fifths of the approximately 430 genotyped donors. The aim of the study was to test whether cataloging public T cell receptors could identify signatures of past pathogen exposure. The study used immunosequencing to profile the T cell repertoires of approximately 650 subjects and linked those repertoires to cytomegalovirus serostatus. Along with the roughly 610-subject first cohort, a separate validation cohort of over 90 different subjects was used. To predict cytomegalovirus infection status, the study combined high-throughput TCR immunosequencing, statistical association of individual TCRs with disease status, and machine learning. A later analysis re-examined previously published TCR beta repertoires from several hundred donors and added high-resolution HLA genotyping to investigate patterns of TCR occurrence. Rather than drawing on any new phenotypic data, the later analysis identified candidate immune exposures from TCR beta sequences and the way those sequences occurred across donors. To decide whether each TCR beta V gene segment behaved as functional or pseudogenic, an earlier analysis of approximately 620 of the donors relied on high-throughput TCR beta sequencing. Donor age, sex, ethnicity and CMV serostatus were compiled alongside the repertoire data. Genome-wide SNP genotypes for about 55% of the 666 donors were used in a later genetic analysis, which treated that subset as a discovery cohort. All discovery cohort repertoires had been generated on a single sequencing platform. Class I and class II HLA loci were covered by the typing at four-digit resolution. The number of donors typed differed by locus, with 629-630 for A, B, C, DRB1 and DQB1, around 520 for DQA1, 606 for DPA1, and approximately 470 for DPB1. Four to six DR-DQ haplotypes were handled as single units for association and clustering, since linkage in the cohort was strong. On average, 235,054 unique TCR beta nucleotide sequences were sequenced per donor among several hundred genotyped donors of the cohort, with around 19% of those sequences being non-productive. Paper-wide results and their limitations: Fewer than 20 rarely observed V segments, including chromosome 9 orphons, were excluded from the earlier analysis of several hundred of the donors because counts were too low. V-gene and J-gene trimming of TCR beta chains was associated with a missense DCLRE1C variant in a later genetic analysis, and the association was replicated in an independent cohort. For the cohort, immune exposure information was limited to CMV serostatus. A cluster of highly shared sequence variants was judged likely to represent a technical artifact of the sequencing pipeline. Sequencing depth was assumed to be roughly uniform across donors in the presence/absence analyses, though that assumption may not hold. A later analysis reported that several top co-occurrence clusters appeared linked to parvovirus B19, influenza, CMV and Epstein-Barr virus. In a later analysis, most CMV-associated TCR beta chains were found to appear HLA-restricted, with HLA associations seemingly driven largely by CMV exposure. Correlated functional status among segregating V segments might be attributable to linkage disequilibrium, but an unknown experimental factor could not be ruled out. A later analysis found that HLA-associated TCR beta chains were more clonally expanded and had lower generation probabilities than equally common non-associated chains. The 87-base-pair reads could not distinguish some IMGT-functional V segments, including TRBV6-2 and TRBV6-3, so those segments were excluded. A later analysis associated approximately 17,000 TCR beta sequences with specific HLA alleles at a false discovery rate of 0.05. When HLA alleles, especially DR and DQ, strongly co-occurred, attributing TCR associations to individual alleles was difficult. According to the authors, the approach could potentially be generalized to other disease states and immunological phenotypes. While some public TCRs were present in many individuals, most TCR sequences turned up only very rarely across donors. This cohort had only TCR beta chains sequenced, and the lack of alpha or paired-chain data limited which features could be detected. In vitro tests confirmed that three of the cytomegalovirus-associated TCR beta chains recognize cytomegalovirus antigens. According to a later genetic analysis, donors in an Asian-associated ancestry cluster had fewer N-insertions in productive TCRs than the roughly 670-donor mean. An earlier analysis of 587 of the donors showed that most TCR beta V segments appeared in productive rearrangements either about 90% or about 30% of the time, which broadly matched IMGT annotations. Because HLA typing was unavailable for some donors at each locus, only the typed subset was used in association tests. In a later analysis, the rate of TCR association differed among HLA loci, with DRB1 alleles having the most associated TCRs and HLA-C alleles having the fewest. A further reported finding was that TCR beta sequences accurately predicted the HLA-A and HLA-B alleles for most subjects in the first cohort. A total of about 150 TCR beta chains were listed by the study as associated with cytomegalovirus. The classifier was reported to diagnose cytomegalovirus status with high specificity and sensitivity in both the original and validation cohorts.

The sequenced material came from PBMCs. The TCR sequence derives from a woman between 45 and 65 years old in good health and CMV-seropositive. The rearranged segments are TRBV28 and TRBJ2-3, and perhaps TRBD2 as D gene, on 5 matching bases. In nucleotides, the sequence is TGTGCCAGCAGTTTCGGGCGGGTCCGCACAGATACGCAGTATTTT. Translated, it gives CASSFGRVRTDTQYF. Supplemented by the reference TRBV28 and TRBJ2-3 proteins around the CDR3, the complete variable domain is DVKVTQSSRYLVKRTGEKVFLECVQDMDHENMFWYRQDPGLGLRLIYFSYDVKMKEKGDIPEGYSVSREKKERFSLILESASTNQTSMYLCASSFGRVRTDTQYFGPGTRLTVL.